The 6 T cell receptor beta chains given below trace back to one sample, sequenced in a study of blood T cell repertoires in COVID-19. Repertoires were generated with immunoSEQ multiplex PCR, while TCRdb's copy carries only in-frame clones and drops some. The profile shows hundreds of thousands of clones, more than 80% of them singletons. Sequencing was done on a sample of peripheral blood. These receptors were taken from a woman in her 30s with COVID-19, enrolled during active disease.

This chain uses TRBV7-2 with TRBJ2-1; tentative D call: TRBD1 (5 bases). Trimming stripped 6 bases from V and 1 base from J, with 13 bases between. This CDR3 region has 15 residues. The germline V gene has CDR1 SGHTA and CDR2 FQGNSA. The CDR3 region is CASSSGQGSYNEQFF. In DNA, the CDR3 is TGTGCCAGCAGTTCAGGTCAGGGTTCCTACAATGAGCAGTTCTTC.

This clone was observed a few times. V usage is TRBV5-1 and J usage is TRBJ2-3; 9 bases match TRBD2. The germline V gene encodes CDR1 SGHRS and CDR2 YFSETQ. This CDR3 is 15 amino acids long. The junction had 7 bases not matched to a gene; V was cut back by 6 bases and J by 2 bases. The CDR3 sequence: CASKGLAGFTDTQYF. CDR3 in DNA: TGCGCCAGCAAGGGCCTAGCGGGATTCACAGATACGCAGTATTTT.

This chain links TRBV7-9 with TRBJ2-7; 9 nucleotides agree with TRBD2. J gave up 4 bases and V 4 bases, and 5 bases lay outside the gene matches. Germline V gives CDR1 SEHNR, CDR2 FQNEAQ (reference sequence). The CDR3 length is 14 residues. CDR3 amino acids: CASSSGTSTYEQYV. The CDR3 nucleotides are TGTGCCAGCAGCTCAGGGACTAGCACTTACGAGCAGTACGTC.

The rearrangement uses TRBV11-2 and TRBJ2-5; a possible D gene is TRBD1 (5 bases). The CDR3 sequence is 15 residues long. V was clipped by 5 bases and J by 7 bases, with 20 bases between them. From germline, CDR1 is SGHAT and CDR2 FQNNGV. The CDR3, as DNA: TGTGCCAGCAGCCTGGAACAGGTCCCCAGGGCGACCCAGTACTTC. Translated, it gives CASSLEQVPRATQYF.

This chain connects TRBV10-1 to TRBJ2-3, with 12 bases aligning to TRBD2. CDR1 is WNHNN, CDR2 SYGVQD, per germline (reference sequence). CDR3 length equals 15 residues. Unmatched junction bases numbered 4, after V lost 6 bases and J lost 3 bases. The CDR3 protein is CASSPSGGATDTQYF. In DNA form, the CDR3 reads TGCGCCAGCAGCCCTAGCGGGGGGGCGACAGATACGCAGTATTTT.

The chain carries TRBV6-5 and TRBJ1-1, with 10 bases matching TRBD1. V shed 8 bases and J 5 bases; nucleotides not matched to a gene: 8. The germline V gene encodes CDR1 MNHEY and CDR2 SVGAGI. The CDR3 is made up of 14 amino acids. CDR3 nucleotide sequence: TGTGCCAGCGAGTCGGGACAGGGGCTGACTGAAGCTTTCTTT. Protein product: CASESGQGLTEAFF.